This is a list of T cell receptor beta chains from one sample in a study of blood T cell repertoires in COVID-19. Generated by immunoSEQ multiplex PCR, the TCRdb table keeps only in-frame clones and is missing some. The table shows roughly 130,000 clones, with about 85% occurring only once. Material for sequencing was peripheral blood. These receptors were collected from a man between 65 and 79 years old with acute or convalescent COVID-19. The CDR3 runs from the conserved cysteine through the conserved F or W. A D gene is named only where the DNA matches it firmly. Size tells how often a clone was seen (once, few, many) or the class of an expanded clone, and some rows leave it out.

v_call,clone_size,d_call,j_call,cdr3_aa,cdr3_nt
TRBV6-5,once,-,TRBJ1-2,CASSYSGQGRTF,TGTGCCAGCAGTTACTCGGGGCAGGGGCGCACCTTC
TRBV7-9,-,TRBD1,TRBJ1-1,CASSLVGTANTEAFF,TGTGCCAGCAGCTTAGTCGGGACAGCGAACACTGAAGCTTTCTTT
TRBV28,-,-,TRBJ1-2,CASSFNPQKGGSLNYGYTF,TGTGCCAGCAGTTTTAATCCCCAGAAAGGAGGGTCCCTTAACTATGGCTACACCTTC
TRBV2,-,-,TRBJ1-5,CASKKEEPQHF,TGTGCCAGCAAAAAGGAGGAGCCCCAGCATTTT
TRBV11-2,-,TRBD1,TRBJ2-7,CASSLLGTGWHEQYF,TGTGCCAGCAGCTTATTAGGGACAGGGTGGCACGAGCAGTACTTC
TRBV15,-,TRBD1,TRBJ1-1,CATSRGAPGGGTEAFF,TGTGCCACCAGCAGGGGAGCTCCAGGGGGAGGAACTGAAGCTTTCTTT
TRBV4-1,-,-,TRBJ2-6,CASSQDVVAGANVLTF,TGCGCCAGCAGCCAAGATGTTGTAGCCGGGGCCAACGTCCTGACTTTC
TRBV12-3/TRBV12-4,-,-,TRBJ1-5,CASTWGGDQPQHF,TGTGCCAGCACCTGGGGGGGAGACCAGCCCCAGCATTTT
TRBV11-2,-,-,TRBJ1-2,CASSFTGAGYGYTF,TGTGCCAGCAGCTTTACAGGAGCGGGTTATGGCTACACCTTC
TRBV4-2,-,TRBD1,TRBJ2-1,CASGGSGTGWVSDNEQFF,TGTGCCAGCGGAGGGTCAGGGACAGGGTGGGTATCGGACAATGAGCAGTTCTTC
TRBV6-1,-,TRBD1,TRBJ1-5,CASSDSRGTSNQPQHF,TGTGCCAGCAGTGACAGCAGGGGGACTAGCAATCAGCCCCAGCATTTT
TRBV3-1/TRBV3-2,-,TRBD2,TRBJ2-2,CASSHGLARTGELFF,TGTGCCAGCAGCCACGGACTAGCGCGTACCGGGGAGCTGTTTTTT
TRBV28,-,-,TRBJ1-5,CASSRTGLGQPQHF,TGTGCCAGCAGTCGTACAGGGCTGGGTCAGCCCCAGCATTTT
TRBV4-1,-,TRBD1,TRBJ1-3,CASSQGDREANTIYF,TGCGCCAGCAGCCAAGGGGACAGGGAGGCAAACACCATATATTTT
TRBV20-1,-,-,TRBJ1-1,CSASSGATEAFF,TGCAGTGCTAGTAGCGGGGCCACTGAAGCTTTCTTT
TRBV29-1,-,-,TRBJ1-2,CSVDRGSNYGYTF,TGCAGCGTTGACAGGGGTTCTAACTATGGCTACACCTTC
TRBV7-2,-,-,TRBJ1-2,CASSLGPGNYGYTF,TGTGCCAGCAGCTTAGGTCCAGGAAACTATGGCTACACCTTC
TRBV6-6,-,-,TRBJ2-5,CASSKTGRETQYF,TGTGCCAGCAGTAAGACAGGGAGGGAGACCCAGTACTTC
TRBV30,-,TRBD1,TRBJ1-3,CAWRAPGQGYTIYF,TGTGCCTGGAGGGCCCCGGGACAGGGATACACCATATATTTT
TRBV23-1,-,-,TRBJ2-7,CASSQFVQLVPCTRFLYEQYF,TGCGCCAGCAGTCAATTCGTACAGCTTGTACCTTGTACCAGGTTCCTCTACGAGCAGTACTTC
TRBV7-7,-,-,TRBJ1-5,CASSPYPTHRGWCNQPQHF,TGTGCTAGCAGCCCATATCCGACTCACCGGGGGTGGTGCAATCAGCCCCAGCATTTT
TRBV10-1,-,-,TRBJ2-2,CASRAPTGELFF,TGCGCCAGCAGAGCCCCCACCGGGGAGCTGTTTTTT
TRBV5-8,-,-,TRBJ2-3,CASREPGVDTQYF,TGTGCCAGCAGGGAGCCGGGGGTGGATACGCAGTATTTT
TRBV12-3/TRBV12-4,once,-,TRBJ1-2,CASSVDRIQRYTF,TGTGCCAGCAGTGTCGACAGGATCCAACGCTACACCTTC
TRBV7-8,-,-,TRBJ2-7,CASSSVTAYEQYF,TGTGCCAGCAGCTCTGTAACAGCCTACGAGCAGTACTTC
TRBV29-1,-,TRBD1,TRBJ2-2,CSVSDRGTGELFF,TGCAGCGTTTCGGACAGGGGGACCGGGGAGCTGTTTTTT
TRBV7-2,-,-,TRBJ2-7,CASSLVGNYEQYF,TGTGCCAGCAGCTTGGTGGGCAACTACGAGCAGTACTTC
TRBV7-2,-,TRBD2,TRBJ2-3,CASSTEAGNTDTQYF,TGTGCCAGCAGTACCGAAGCGGGGAACACAGATACGCAGTATTTT
TRBV7-2,-,-,TRBJ2-7,CASSLDPGGAGYEQYF,TGTGCCAGCAGCTTGGACCCTGGGGGCGCGGGCTACGAGCAGTACTTC
TRBV15,-,TRBD2,TRBJ2-1,CATSGRGRGNEQFF,TGTGCCACCAGCGGGAGGGGTAGAGGGAATGAGCAGTTCTTC
TRBV7-9,-,TRBD1,TRBJ2-2,CASSSMGQGAHTVPGELFF,TGTGCCAGCAGCTCCATGGGACAGGGGGCGCACACGGTCCCCGGGGAGCTGTTTTTT
TRBV3-1/TRBV3-2,-,-,TRBJ2-3,CASSYQGADTQYF,TGTGCCAGCAGCTACCAAGGAGCAGATACGCAGTATTTT
TRBV3-1/TRBV3-2,-,-,TRBJ1-2,CASSQAHSGGFQTF,TGTGCCAGCAGCCAGGCCCACTCCGGCGGATTCCAAACCTTC
TRBV4-1,-,-,TRBJ1-5,CASSQESGNQPQHF,TGCGCCAGCAGCCAAGAGTCGGGCAATCAGCCCCAGCATTTT
TRBV7-9,few,-,TRBJ1-4,CASSLTTSGNEKLFF,TGTGCCAGCAGCTTAACCACGTCGGGAAATGAAAAACTGTTTTTT
TRBV7-9,few,TRBD1,TRBJ1-2,CASSLERTGGRGYTF,TGTGCCAGCAGCTTAGAACGGACAGGGGGCCGAGGCTACACCTTC
TRBV27,-,TRBD1,TRBJ1-2,CASSSWDRPNYGYTF,TGTGCCAGCAGTTCGTGGGACAGGCCTAACTATGGCTACACCTTC
TRBV7-3,-,TRBD1,TRBJ1-5,CASPPPGTGTYSNQPQHF,TGTGCCAGCCCACCCCCCGGGACAGGGACTTATAGCAATCAGCCCCAGCATTTT
TRBV27,-,TRBD2,TRBJ2-2,CASSLFASGGHLVGGELFF,TGTGCCAGCAGTTTATTCGCTAGCGGGGGCCACCTAGTCGGCGGGGAGCTGTTTTTT
TRBV5-6,-,-,TRBJ2-2,CASSLRNTGELFF,TGTGCCAGCAGCCTCAGGAACACCGGGGAGCTGTTTTTT
TRBV5-4,-,TRBD1,TRBJ1-6,CASSFGQGNSPLHF,TGTGCCAGCAGCTTCGGACAGGGAAATTCACCCCTCCACTTT
TRBV9,-,TRBD1,TRBJ2-1,CASSPGQGDDEQFF,TGTGCCAGCAGCCCAGGACAGGGTGACGATGAGCAGTTCTTC
TRBV6-5,-,TRBD1,TRBJ2-3,CASSQQGARTDTQYF,TGTGCCAGCAGCCAACAGGGGGCGCGTACAGATACGCAGTATTTT
TRBV21-1,few,-,TRBJ1-2,CASSKTPPPGRGPINYGYTF,TGTGCCAGCAGCAAAACACCCCCCCCCGGCAGGGGCCCAATTAACTATGGCTACACCTTC
TRBV18,-,-,TRBJ1-1,CASSPLADTNTEAFF,TGTGCCAGCTCACCACTTGCCGACACCAACACTGAAGCTTTCTTT
TRBV2,few,-,TRBJ2-5,CASSENRDQETQYF,TGTGCCAGCAGTGAAAACCGGGACCAAGAGACCCAGTACTTC
TRBV6-5,-,-,TRBJ2-7,CASSGAYEQYF,TGTGCCAGCAGCGGAGCCTACGAGCAGTACTTC
TRBV2,-,TRBD1,TRBJ2-5,CASSPDRGPETQYF,TGTGCCAGCAGCCCGGACAGGGGGCCTGAGACCCAGTACTTC
TRBV6-5,once,-,TRBJ1-5,CASRPTDSVPQHF,TGTGCCAGCAGACCGACAGACTCGGTCCCCCAGCATTTT
TRBV19,-,TRBD1,TRBJ1-6,CASSTRTGGNSPLHF,TGTGCCAGTAGTACCCGGACAGGGGGGAATTCACCCCTCCACTTT
TRBV27,once,-,TRBJ2-2,CASSLAFPRAGELFF,TGTGCCAGCAGTCTAGCGTTTCCCCGCGCCGGGGAGCTGTTTTTT
TRBV3-1/TRBV3-2,-,TRBD1,TRBJ2-4,CASSRRGGPGQGLNIQYF,TGTGCCAGCAGCCGACGCGGCGGGCCGGGACAGGGACTCAACATTCAGTACTTC
TRBV4-1,many,TRBD1,TRBJ1-2,CASSQEPGTGYGYTF,TGCGCCAGCAGCCAAGAGCCCGGGACAGGGTATGGCTACACCTTC
TRBV18,few,TRBD1,TRBJ1-2,CASSQGQINYGYTF,TGTGCCAGCTCACAGGGACAGATAAACTATGGCTACACCTTC
TRBV24-1,-,TRBD2,TRBJ2-1,CATRLSSGGDEQFF,TGTGCCACCAGGCTTTCTAGCGGGGGCGATGAGCAGTTCTTC